The rows below give T cell receptor beta chains drawn from one sample of a study of cytomegalovirus exposure and HLA in healthy donors. Here immunoSEQ multiplex PCR was the method, and the copy in TCRdb shows in-frame clones only, minus some. The repertoire holds over 200,000 clones, with approximately 86% as singletons. The specimen sequenced was PBMCs. The receptors here all came from a woman younger than 30 in good health and CMV-seronegative. Both conserved end residues are part of each CDR3. A D gene is named only where the DNA matches it firmly. Not every row has a clone size; where given, it reads once, few, many or a size class.

V gene,clone size,D gene,J gene,CDR3 protein,CDR3 DNA
TRBV28,.,TRBD1,TRBJ1-1,CASPSPTGNSEAFF,TGTGCCAGCCCTTCTCCGACAGGGAACTCGGAAGCTTTCTTT
TRBV27,.,.,TRBJ2-1,CASAYDRSYNEQFF,TGTGCCAGCGCCTACGACAGATCCTACAATGAGCAGTTCTTC
TRBV30,.,.,TRBJ2-7,CAWSPIANEQYF,TGTGCCTGGAGTCCCATAGCCAACGAGCAGTACTTC
TRBV4-2,few,TRBD1,TRBJ2-7,CASSHQRGRGYEQYF,TGTGCCAGCAGCCACCAAAGGGGGCGCGGCTACGAGCAGTACTTC
TRBV5-6,.,TRBD1,TRBJ1-5,CASSLAGTGIGNQPQHF,TGTGCCAGCAGCTTGGCCGGGACAGGGATTGGCAATCAGCCCCAGCATTTT
TRBV9,.,TRBD1,TRBJ2-2,CASSQGPGGAGGELFF,TGTGCCAGCAGCCAGGGACCAGGGGGCGCAGGCGGGGAGCTGTTTTTT
TRBV27,.,TRBD1,TRBJ1-2,CASSPAPGQGEYYGYTF,TGTGCCAGCAGTCCGGCCCCCGGACAGGGAGAATACTATGGCTACACCTTC
TRBV25-1,.,TRBD2,TRBJ2-4,CASSEALAGVNIQYF,TGTGCCAGCAGTGAAGCACTAGCGGGAGTGAACATTCAGTACTTC
TRBV6-4,.,.,TRBJ2-1,CASSDSGLGGGEQFF,TGTGCCAGCAGTGACTCGGGACTAGGGGGCGGTGAGCAGTTCTTC
TRBV2,.,.,TRBJ2-2,CASRLDTGELFF,TGTGCCAGCAGGTTAGACACCGGGGAGCTGTTTTTT
TRBV7-7,.,.,TRBJ2-2,CASSWTLATGELFF,TGTGCTAGCAGCTGGACACTAGCAACCGGGGAGCTGTTTTTT
TRBV29-1,.,.,TRBJ2-5,CSAVGQGETQYF,TGCAGCGCCGTGGGCCAAGGAGAGACCCAGTACTTC
TRBV27,.,.,TRBJ1-5,CASGTGWSNQPQHF,TGTGCCAGTGGAACAGGGTGGAGCAATCAGCCCCAGCATTTT
TRBV19,.,TRBD2,TRBJ2-3,CASSEFLAGGDTQYF,TGTGCCAGTAGTGAATTCCTAGCGGGAGGGGATACGCAGTATTTT
TRBV11-2,.,.,TRBJ1-4,CASSLSTNEKLFF,TGTGCCAGCAGTCTTTCAACTAATGAAAAACTGTTTTTT
TRBV11-3,.,.,TRBJ2-3,CASSFRGGANYPQYF,TGTGCCAGCAGCTTTAGGGGGGGGGCCAATTACCCACAGTATTTT
TRBV7-9,.,TRBD2,TRBJ2-1,CASSQTSGSTYNEQFF,TGTGCCAGCAGCCAGACTAGCGGGAGTACCTACAATGAGCAGTTCTTC
TRBV6-6,.,TRBD1,TRBJ1-2,CASSSNPTGTYGYTF,TGTGCCAGCAGTTCCAATCCGACAGGGACCTATGGCTACACCTTC
TRBV4-1,.,TRBD1,TRBJ1-2,CASSPINADRNYGYTF,TGCGCCAGCAGCCCGATAAACGCGGACAGGAACTATGGCTACACCTTC
TRBV20-1,few,.,TRBJ2-7,CSGTAAYEQYF,TGCAGTGGGACAGCCGCCTACGAGCAGTACTTC
TRBV4-1,.,TRBD2,TRBJ2-7,CASSQTPGLAGVGAYEQYF,TGCGCCAGCAGCCAGACGCCGGGACTAGCGGGAGTAGGGGCCTACGAGCAGTACTTC
TRBV7-9,.,TRBD1,TRBJ1-2,CASSPKDRDDHYGYTF,TGTGCCAGCAGCCCTAAGGACAGGGATGATCACTATGGCTACACCTTC
TRBV19,few,.,TRBJ1-5,CASGQGGNQPQHF,TGTGCCAGCGGACAAGGGGGAAATCAGCCCCAGCATTTT
TRBV29-1,.,.,TRBJ2-5,CSGGHGQETQYF,TGCAGCGGCGGACACGGCCAAGAGACCCAGTACTTC
TRBV5-6,.,.,TRBJ2-7,CASSLVGDEQYF,TGTGCCAGCAGCTTGGTAGGGGACGAGCAGTACTTC
TRBV6-4,.,.,TRBJ2-2,CASSEGPITGELFF,TGTGCCAGCAGTGAGGGGCCGATAACCGGGGAGCTGTTTTTT
TRBV2,.,TRBD1,TRBJ2-1,CASSAQGQGSRNEQFF,TGTGCCAGCAGCGCTCAGGGACAGGGGAGTCGCAATGAGCAGTTCTTC
TRBV6-5,few,TRBD1,TRBJ1-5,CASSADRVGDQPQHF,TGTGCCAGCAGTGCGGACAGGGTTGGGGATCAGCCCCAGCATTTT
TRBV4-1,.,TRBD1,TRBJ2-3,CASSHPIRDRVFTDTQYF,TGCGCCAGCAGCCACCCTATCCGGGACAGGGTTTTCACAGATACGCAGTATTTT
TRBV20-1,.,.,TRBJ2-7,CSASNYEQYF,TGCAGTGCTAGTAATTACGAGCAGTACTTC
TRBV7-8,.,TRBD2,TRBJ2-7,CASSSTTSGSSNEQYF,TGTGCCAGCAGCTCGACTACTAGCGGGAGTTCCAACGAGCAGTACTTC
TRBV27,.,TRBD2,TRBJ2-7,CASSRSVASGTREQYF,TGTGCCAGCAGTAGGTCGGTGGCTAGCGGGACGAGGGAGCAGTACTTC
TRBV19,.,TRBD1,TRBJ1-1,CASRGQGGTEAFF,TGTGCCAGTCGCGGACAGGGGGGCACTGAAGCTTTCTTT
TRBV27,.,TRBD1,TRBJ1-5,CASSLSWDRGFNQPQHF,TGTGCCAGCAGTTTATCCTGGGACAGGGGGTTTAATCAGCCCCAGCATTTT
TRBV7-9,.,.,TRBJ1-2,CASSLDHSGRISYGYTF,TGTGCCAGCAGCTTAGACCACAGCGGACGGATCAGCTATGGCTACACCTTC
TRBV19,.,TRBD2,TRBJ2-1,CASSVSGSSYNEQFF,TGTGCCAGTAGTGTTAGCGGGAGCTCCTACAATGAGCAGTTCTTC
TRBV18,.,.,TRBJ2-2,CASSPSGSSNTGELFF,TGTGCCAGCTCACCATCGGGGAGCTCAAACACCGGGGAGCTGTTTTTT
TRBV6-5,.,.,TRBJ1-5,CASSLRQADNQPQHF,TGTGCCAGCAGTTTAAGACAGGCTGACAATCAGCCCCAGCATTTT
TRBV27,few,.,TRBJ2-7,CASSPGASYEQYF,TGTGCCAGCAGCCCAGGGGCCAGCTACGAGCAGTACTTC
TRBV7-2,.,TRBD2,TRBJ2-2,CASSLVPTSGGELFF,TGTGCCAGCAGCTTAGTCCCGACTAGCGGCGGGGAGCTGTTTTTT
TRBV7-6,.,.,TRBJ1-1,CASSFFSPIWRTEAFF,TGTGCCAGCAGCTTTTTTAGCCCGATCTGGAGGACTGAAGCTTTCTTT
TRBV4-1,.,.,TRBJ2-1,CASSQRNEQFF,TGCGCCAGCAGCCAGCGAAATGAGCAGTTCTTC
TRBV11-3,.,TRBD1,TRBJ1-2,CASSLRGGCPYGYTF,TGTGCCAGCAGCCTCCGAGGGGGCTGTCCCTATGGCTACACCTTC
TRBV28,.,.,TRBJ1-1,CASSTLAGERNTEAFF,TGTGCCAGCAGTACGCTCGCTGGGGAGAGGAACACTGAAGCTTTCTTT
TRBV6-5,.,TRBD1,TRBJ1-1,CASSSGQGAFTEAFF,TGTGCCAGCAGTTCCGGACAGGGGGCGTTCACTGAAGCTTTCTTT
TRBV27,once,.,TRBJ1-5,CASSFGTSQPQHF,TGTGCCAGCAGTTTCGGGACATCTCAGCCCCAGCATTTT
TRBV6-6,once,TRBD1,TRBJ1-1,CASRNRDSEAFF,TGTGCCAGCAGGAACCGGGACAGTGAAGCTTTCTTT
TRBV5-1,once,.,TRBJ2-2,CASSIAATTGELFF,TGCGCCAGCAGTATAGCGGCGACCACCGGGGAGCTGTTTTTT